The present T cell receptor (beta chain) was sequenced within a study of HIV-infected patients and healthy controls. V was cut by 7 bases and J by 7 bases, with 9 bases left in between. Germline CDR1 SGHTA, CDR2 FQGNSA. The CDR3 covers 11 residues. The repertoire came from unfractionated whole blood and reflected all unsorted peripheral T cells. About 480 ng RNA was reverse transcribed with alpha and beta constant-region primers. Alpha and beta chain libraries were made separately by chain-specific third strand synthesis with multiplexing indices. TCRdb re-analysed the 5' RACE reads in MiXCR, keeping a single row per CDR3 protein. Found here are 7,000 to 8,500 distinct CDR3 sequences, approximately 6.1% of them singletons; the top ten hold approximately 23%.

The material was blood, obtained before antiretroviral therapy. The genes are TRBV7-2 and TRBJ2-3; D gene uncertain. The source is an adult with HIV infection. The CDR3 is CASTRANTQYF. The CDR3 DNA follows: TGTGCCAGCACCCGCGCGAATACGCAGTATTTT. The whole variable domain, filled in from reference TRBV7-2 and TRBJ2-3, reads GAGVSQSPSNKVTEKGKDVELRCDPISGHTALYWYRQSLGQGLEFLIYFQGNSAPDKSGLPSDRFSAERTGGSVSTLTIQRTQQEDSAVYLCASTRANTQYFGPGTRLTVL.